The 18 T cell receptor beta chains below all came from one sample that was sequenced in a study of blood T cell repertoires in COVID-19. Repertoires were generated with immunoSEQ multiplex PCR, while TCRdb's copy carries only in-frame clones and drops some. This table holds about 160,000 clones, over 65% found once. Source material: PBMCs or T cells enriched from blood (not recorded which). The receptors were gathered from a woman aged 45-60 years who had recovered from COVID-19.

The gene calls are TRBV6-4 and TRBJ1-1; D is undetermined. V lost 2 bases to trimming and J lost 1 base, with 5 bases between them. Germline loops: CDR1 MRHNA, CDR2 SNTAGT. This CDR3 has 13 amino acids. The CDR3 nucleotides are TGTGCCAGCAGTGACGAGAAGAACACTGAAGCTTTCTTT. It translates to CASSDEKNTEAFF.

The count of this clone is one. This chain connects TRBV12-3 or TRBV12-4 to TRBJ1-5, with TRBD1 matching over 8 bases. The CDR3 totals 13 residues. Germline trimming cut 6 bases from V and 7 bases from J; bases unmatched to any gene: 5. Here the CDR3 DNA reads TGTGCCAGCAGATTGACAGGGGAACAGCCCCAGCATTTT. Encoded protein: CASRLTGEQPQHF.

V and J are TRBV6-1 and TRBJ1-6; D gene ambiguous. With 1 base removed from V and 6 bases from J, the gap between germline ends came to 10 bases. The CDR3 consists of 15 residues. Germline values: CDR1 MNHNS, CDR2 SASEGT. CDR3 in amino acids: CASSEGQVLNSPLHF. The CDR3, as DNA: TGTGCCAGCAGTGAAGGGCAGGTTCTTAATTCACCCCTCCACTTT.

J is TRBJ2-1 and V is TRBV27; TRBD1 is a possible D gene (6 bases). CDR1 is MNHEY and CDR2 is SMNVEV in the germline V gene (reference sequence). The V end lost 5 bases, the J end lost 9 bases, and 11 bases lay between the germline ends. CDR3 length: 12 amino acids. The CDR3 DNA sequence: TGTGCCAGCAGTCCAGGGGCTGTTGAGCAGTTCTTC. Residues: CASSPGAVEQFF.

This clone was seen only once. The CDR3 sequence: CASSIQGESEKLFF. CDR3 bases: TGTGCCAGTAGTATCCAGGGTGAGAGTGAAAAACTGTTTTTT. V usage is TRBV19 and J usage is TRBJ1-4; a possible D gene is TRBD1 (5 bases). The ends were cut back, 3 bases at V and 7 bases at J, with 12 bases in the middle. CDR3 size: 14 residues. Germline V gives CDR1 LNHDA, CDR2 SQIVND (reference sequence).

V and J are TRBV11-2 and TRBJ2-2; 11 nucleotides align to TRBD2. The CDR3 loop spans 13 amino acids. CDR1 and CDR2 (germline): SGHAT, FQNNGV. V was pared by 11 bases and J by 4 bases, with 3 bases of the junction left unmatched. Here the CDR3 DNA reads TGTGCCGGAGGACTAGCGGGCACCGGGGAGCTGTTTTTT. It codes for CAGGLAGTGELFF.

This chain links TRBV9 with TRBJ2-2; 7 bases agree with TRBD1. The germline gives CDR1 SGDLS, CDR2 YYNGEE. This CDR3 contains 15 residues. With 3 bases clipped from V and 4 bases from J, the junction kept 6 bases outside the gene matches. The CDR3 nucleotides read TGTGCCAGCAGCGCGCCCGGGACAGTCACCGGGGAGCTGTTTTTT. Protein: CASSAPGTVTGELFF.

This chain links TRBV6-5 with TRBJ2-7, with unresolved D. The CDR3 has 13 residues. V lost 6 bases and J lost 4, with 13 bases in between. Germline CDR1 MNHEY, CDR2 SVGAGI. CDR3 in amino acids: CASRKADTYEQYV. The CDR3 DNA reads TGTGCCAGCAGGAAAGCTGACACTTACGAGCAGTACGTC.

This clone was counted only a few times. The chain links TRBV7-8 to TRBJ2-5; D is possibly TRBD2 (5 bases). Germline CDR1 and CDR2: SGHVS and FQNEAQ. V was pared by 5 bases and J by 4 bases, with 14 bases between. This CDR3 region has 14 residues. CDR3 sequence: CASSLGVAGETQYF. The CDR3 DNA follows: TGTGCCAGCAGCCTCGGGGTGGCGGGAGAGACCCAGTACTTC.

The chain recombines TRBV30 with TRBJ1-2; D unresolved. Germline V gene sequence: CDR1 GTSNPN, CDR2 SVGIG (reference sequence). V was pared by 4 bases and J by 4 bases, with 10 bases between. The CDR3 extends over 12 amino acids. The CDR3, as DNA: TGTGCCTGGAACCCCGGCGGCTATGGCTACACCTTC. Its protein is CAWNPGGYGYTF. The entire variable domain, with the rest obtained from reference TRBV30 and TRBJ1-2, is as follows: SQTIHQWPATLVQPVGSPLSLECTVEGTSNPNLYWYRQAAGRGLQLLFYSVGIGQISSEVPQNLSASRPQDRQFILSSKKLLLSDSGFYLCAWNPGGYGYTFGSGTRLTVV.

The V call is TRBV10-3, the J call TRBJ1-1; 9 bases fit TRBD1. CDR1 ENHRY and CDR2 SYGVKD come from the germline V gene. The ends lost 6 bases at V and 5 bases at J; junction bases unmatched: 10. This CDR3 is 15 amino acids long. CDR3 nucleotides: TGTGCCATCAGGGAGGGACAGGGTAGGGCGACTGAAGCTTTCTTT. Translation gives CAIREGQGRATEAFF.

The V and J genes are TRBV7-2 and TRBJ1-5; the D gene is possibly TRBD1 (5 bases). Trimming stripped 4 bases from V and 7 bases from J, with 17 bases between. Germline lookup yields CDR1 SGHTA and CDR2 FQGNSA. CDR3 length: 15 residues. The chain's CDR3 is CASSWGSGPGQPQHF. In DNA, the CDR3 is TGTGCCAGCAGCTGGGGTTCAGGGCCCGGACAGCCCCAGCATTTT.

Only a few counts were recorded for this clone. V is TRBV18 and J is TRBJ2-5; D is perhaps TRBD1 (6 bases). V lost 0 bases, J lost 5 bases, and 16 bases lay in between. The CDR3 runs 16 residues. Germline-derived CDR1 and CDR2 are KGHSH and LQKENI. The CDR3 DNA reads TGTGCCAGCTCACCACCTAACTCACAGGGTGGGGAGACCCAGTACTTC. Its translation: CASSPPNSQGGETQYF.

A few counts support this clone. V usage is TRBV10-3 and J usage is TRBJ1-2; TRBD1 agrees at 7 bases. The germline V gene encodes CDR1 ENHRY and CDR2 SYGVKD. V lost 10 bases to trimming and J lost 6 bases; unmatched junction nucleotides: 11. The CDR3 is made up of 13 amino acids. This CDR3 is CANKGETGNGYTF. The DNA for the CDR3 is TGTGCCAACAAGGGAGAGACAGGGAATGGCTACACCTTC.

This chain joins TRBV27 and TRBJ2-1; the match to TRBD2 covers 13 bases. Germline CDR1 MNHEY, CDR2 SMNVEV (reference sequence). The CDR3 loop spans 16 amino acids. V dropped 4 bases and J dropped 3; count of bases not matched to a gene: 3. CDR3 amino acids: CASSYGTSGIYNEQFF. The CDR3 nucleotides are TGTGCCAGCAGTTACGGGACTAGCGGGATCTACAATGAGCAGTTCTTC.

This clone was seen a few times. V usage is TRBV7-9 and J usage is TRBJ1-2; 7 bases are shared with TRBD1. The CDR3 contains 18 residues. From germline, CDR1 is SEHNR and CDR2 FQNEAQ (reference sequence). V lost 5 bases, J lost 0 bases, and 15 bases stayed unmatched. CDR3 sequence: CASSTYGVRGKANYGYTF. As DNA, the CDR3 is TGTGCCAGCAGCACCTACGGGGTCAGGGGGAAAGCTAACTATGGCTACACCTTC.

This chain uses TRBV25-1 with TRBJ2-3; perhaps TRBD2 as D (5 bases). This CDR3 has 14 amino acids. Germline CDR1 reads MGHDK; CDR2 reads SYGVNS. Trimming took 5 bases from V and 0 from J, leaving 9 bases between them. The CDR3 loop reads CASSRLLSTDTQYF. Here the CDR3 DNA reads TGTGCCAGCAGTCGACTACTTAGCACAGATACGCAGTATTTT.

This clone was counted between two and nine times. The gene calls are TRBV27 and TRBJ1-1; D is perhaps TRBD1 (5 bases). The V gene's germline CDR1 is MNHEY and CDR2 SMNVEV (reference sequence). The CDR3 runs to 15 residues. Between the trimmed V and J ends, which lost 3 bases and 6 bases, there was a span of 17 bases. The CDR3 loop is CASSLLAGRAPEAFF. The CDR3 DNA is TGTGCCAGCAGTTTGTTGGCAGGGAGGGCCCCTGAAGCTTTCTTT.